Listed below are T cell receptor beta chains from one sample, sequenced in a study of blood T cell repertoires in COVID-19. Sequenced by immunoSEQ multiplex PCR; TCRdb stores in-frame clones only, minus some. The data hold a few hundred thousand clones, with 80% observed a single time. Specimen: peripheral blood. These receptors all come from a human donor in a cohort sampled during active COVID-19. The conserved cysteine and the conserved F or W are not part of the CDR3 here. Each record gives: V gene, D gene, CDR3 protein. D genes are given only for firm matches.

TRBV6-6	-	ASHPGEGRSYNEQF
TRBV2	-	ASLRDPEGETQY
TRBV11-3	TRBD1	ASSLEPTGAGANTEAF
TRBV3-1/TRBV3-2	-	ASSHYQRRASTDTQY
TRBV28	TRBD2	ASSSDTLAADTQY
TRBV7-9	TRBD2	ASSLAKISGTRDNEQF
TRBV5-4	-	ASSWDTRSSYEQY
TRBV27	TRBD1	ASSPDRVPSGANVLT
TRBV19	-	ASRGASVWDTQY
TRBV7-9	-	ASSPGWTDSGNTIY
TRBV28	-	ASTLGGTEAF
TRBV12-3/TRBV12-4	-	ASSLNTGGYT
TRBV5-8	TRBD1	ASSSGGDTQY
TRBV19	-	ASSIGDRGFSNQPQH
TRBV29-1	TRBD1	SVATGTGGNQPQH
TRBV30	-	AWSPVWGEATEAF
TRBV11-1	-	ASSLKEGLRDGYT
TRBV5-1	-	ASSTPPTDTQY
TRBV19	-	ASSTGSHYGYT
TRBV5-6	TRBD2	ASSLLAGSPH
TRBV5-1	-	ASSPSRDLTDTQY
TRBV18	-	ASSPAADTEAF
TRBV6-1	-	ASSAGTYLSGNTIY
TRBV19	TRBD2	ASGAGASYEQY
TRBV10-3	TRBD1	AISDAGTGPAGLF
TRBV6-1	-	ASSEVLTGLANEKLF
TRBV7-2	-	ASSLRSGISTNEKLF
TRBV6-2/TRBV6-3	TRBD2	ASSGAGVDLETQY
TRBV4-2	-	ASSQRTGWGDTGELF
TRBV5-1	-	ASSFQNTEAF
TRBV12-3/TRBV12-4	-	ASSSDTNNEQF
TRBV19	TRBD1	ASSIGTGGEATKNIQY
TRBV6-4	TRBD1	ASSDRDRAPAF
TRBV30	-	AWSVWSLNSPLH
TRBV7-9	-	ASSPSVTEAF
TRBV3-1/TRBV3-2	-	ASSPVDRGTEAF
TRBV10-3	-	AISGGLRGDTEAF
TRBV5-1	TRBD1	ASSPGQSSNTIY
TRBV12-2	-	AIPRQGVPEAF
TRBV19	-	ASSTLPRRQITTWNEQF
TRBV27	TRBD2	ASSSSGAAYEQY
TRBV19	TRBD1	ASSRSRGQYNEKLF
TRBV19	-	ASSIRTRKPNRAWAYEQY
TRBV28	-	ASSSPGTLSGNTIY
TRBV19	TRBD1	ASSPISGGRNTEAF
TRBV5-5	TRBD1	ASSLEDRAGTEKLF
TRBV19	-	ASRPEAYSNQPQH
TRBV5-4	-	ASSLAGWGDEAF
TRBV18	-	ASSPPADPDYGYT
TRBV20-1	-	SAPTGSGAF
TRBV5-1	-	ASSLATPSEDTQY
TRBV5-1	-	ASSQAWDKSYEQY
TRBV4-1	-	ASSQDHQAGDTQY